The rows below give T cell receptor beta chains drawn from one sample of a study of blood T cell repertoires in COVID-19. TCRdb's copy holds only in-frame clones and misses some; the assay was immunoSEQ multiplex PCR. The profile shows 200,000 to 300,000 clones, 80% to 90% of them singletons. The sequenced sample consisted of peripheral blood. The receptors derive from a man aged 45-65 years with acute or convalescent COVID-19. Both conserved end residues are part of each CDR3. The D gene is left open where the match is weak. The listing skips clone size in some rows; elsewhere it reads once, few, many or a size class.

V gene: TRBV3-1/TRBV3-2
clone size: -
D gene: TRBD1
J gene: TRBJ1-1
CDR3 protein: CASSQGDRGAFF
CDR3 DNA: TGTGCCAGCAGCCAAGGAGACAGGGGGGCTTTCTTT

V gene: TRBV18
clone size: -
D gene: -
J gene: TRBJ1-2
CDR3 protein: CASSPDRTASYGYTF
CDR3 DNA: TGTGCCAGCTCACCCGACAGGACAGCGAGCTATGGCTACACCTTC

V gene: TRBV6-5
clone size: -
D gene: -
J gene: TRBJ2-5
CDR3 protein: CASRYDRYQETQYF
CDR3 DNA: TGTGCCAGCAGATATGACAGATACCAAGAGACCCAGTACTTC

V gene: TRBV6-5
clone size: -
D gene: TRBD1
J gene: TRBJ1-5
CDR3 protein: CASSTHGQGRGPQHF
CDR3 DNA: TGTGCCAGCAGCACCCATGGACAGGGGCGAGGCCCCCAGCATTTT

V gene: TRBV4-1
clone size: -
D gene: TRBD2
J gene: TRBJ2-3
CDR3 protein: CASSQELADGTDTQYF
CDR3 DNA: TGCGCCAGCAGCCAAGAACTAGCGGACGGCACAGATACGCAGTATTTT

V gene: TRBV19
clone size: -
D gene: TRBD1
J gene: TRBJ1-5
CDR3 protein: CASSISREGQIIGNQPQHF
CDR3 DNA: TGTGCCAGTAGTATAAGCCGCGAGGGACAGATTATAGGCAATCAGCCCCAGCATTTT

V gene: TRBV19
clone size: -
D gene: -
J gene: TRBJ1-6
CDR3 protein: CASSIVPRDSPLHF
CDR3 DNA: TGTGCCAGTAGTATCGTCCCGCGGGATTCACCCCTCCACTTT

V gene: TRBV3-1/TRBV3-2
clone size: -
D gene: -
J gene: TRBJ2-5
CDR3 protein: CASISKGETQYF
CDR3 DNA: TGTGCCAGCATATCGAAGGGGGAGACCCAGTACTTC

V gene: TRBV16
clone size: -
D gene: TRBD1
J gene: TRBJ1-5
CDR3 protein: CASSQSIGTGQGQPQHF
CDR3 DNA: TGTGCCAGCAGCCAATCGATTGGGACAGGGCAGGGGCAGCCCCAGCATTTT

V gene: TRBV19
clone size: -
D gene: TRBD2
J gene: TRBJ2-7
CDR3 protein: CATITRGLAGDEQYF
CDR3 DNA: TGTGCCACCATAACCCGTGGACTAGCGGGGGACGAGCAGTACTTC

V gene: TRBV3-1/TRBV3-2
clone size: -
D gene: TRBD1
J gene: TRBJ2-3
CDR3 protein: CASSPYRTGRTDTQYF
CDR3 DNA: TGTGCCAGCAGCCCCTACCGGACAGGGCGCACAGATACGCAGTATTTT

V gene: TRBV27
clone size: once
D gene: -
J gene: TRBJ1-1
CDR3 protein: CASSLSQGWMNTEAFF
CDR3 DNA: TGTGCCAGCAGTTTATCGCAGGGCTGGATGAACACTGAAGCTTTCTTT

V gene: TRBV9
clone size: -
D gene: -
J gene: TRBJ1-2
CDR3 protein: CASSVASTFFGYTF
CDR3 DNA: TGTGCCAGCAGCGTAGCTAGCACCTTCTTTGGCTACACCTTC

V gene: TRBV5-1
clone size: -
D gene: -
J gene: TRBJ2-6
CDR3 protein: CASSSTGQGTGGANVLTF
CDR3 DNA: TGCGCCAGCAGCTCAACGGGACAAGGAACTGGTGGGGCCAACGTCCTGACTTTC

V gene: TRBV27
clone size: -
D gene: TRBD1
J gene: TRBJ1-1
CDR3 protein: CASRQGLNTEAFF
CDR3 DNA: TGTGCCAGCCGACAGGGGCTGAACACTGAAGCTTTCTTT

V gene: TRBV11-2
clone size: -
D gene: TRBD2
J gene: TRBJ2-3
CDR3 protein: CASSQDRKGLAGSRDTQYF
CDR3 DNA: TGTGCCAGCAGCCAAGACCGGAAGGGACTAGCGGGGAGCAGGGATACGCAGTATTTT

V gene: TRBV6-5
clone size: -
D gene: -
J gene: TRBJ1-6
CDR3 protein: CASSPRGPSGSPLHF
CDR3 DNA: TGTGCCAGCAGCCCCAGGGGACCATCAGGGTCACCCCTCCACTTT

V gene: TRBV7-7
clone size: -
D gene: -
J gene: TRBJ2-5
CDR3 protein: CASSLWGGRETQYF
CDR3 DNA: TGTGCTAGCAGCCTGTGGGGGGGCAGGGAGACCCAGTACTTC

V gene: TRBV4-1
clone size: -
D gene: TRBD1
J gene: TRBJ1-2
CDR3 protein: CASSQIGGAGYTF
CDR3 DNA: TGCGCCAGCAGCCAAATAGGGGGCGCAGGCTACACCTTC

V gene: TRBV19
clone size: few
D gene: -
J gene: TRBJ1-5
CDR3 protein: CASGQENQPQHF
CDR3 DNA: TGTGCCAGCGGACAAGAAAATCAGCCCCAGCATTTT

V gene: TRBV28
clone size: -
D gene: TRBD1
J gene: TRBJ2-7
CDR3 protein: CASSSDRSLSYEQYF
CDR3 DNA: TGTGCCAGCAGTTCGGACAGGTCACTCTCCTACGAGCAGTACTTC

V gene: TRBV6-6
clone size: -
D gene: TRBD2
J gene: TRBJ2-1
CDR3 protein: CASMSSGSYLNEQFF
CDR3 DNA: TGTGCCAGCATGTCTAGCGGGAGTTATTTGAATGAGCAGTTCTTC

V gene: TRBV20-1
clone size: -
D gene: -
J gene: TRBJ2-7
CDR3 protein: CSAERADFQYF
CDR3 DNA: TGCAGTGCTGAGAGGGCTGACTTTCAGTACTTC

V gene: TRBV10-3
clone size: -
D gene: TRBD1
J gene: TRBJ2-5
CDR3 protein: CAITEGQQETQYF
CDR3 DNA: TGTGCCATCACCGAGGGACAGCAAGAGACCCAGTACTTC

V gene: TRBV28
clone size: -
D gene: -
J gene: TRBJ2-7
CDR3 protein: CASSWHPERNEQYF
CDR3 DNA: TGTGCCAGCAGTTGGCACCCCGAACGAAACGAGCAGTACTTC

V gene: TRBV6-5
clone size: -
D gene: -
J gene: TRBJ1-5
CDR3 protein: CASPYRDRAQPQHF
CDR3 DNA: TGTGCCAGTCCTTACAGGGATAGGGCTCAGCCCCAGCATTTT